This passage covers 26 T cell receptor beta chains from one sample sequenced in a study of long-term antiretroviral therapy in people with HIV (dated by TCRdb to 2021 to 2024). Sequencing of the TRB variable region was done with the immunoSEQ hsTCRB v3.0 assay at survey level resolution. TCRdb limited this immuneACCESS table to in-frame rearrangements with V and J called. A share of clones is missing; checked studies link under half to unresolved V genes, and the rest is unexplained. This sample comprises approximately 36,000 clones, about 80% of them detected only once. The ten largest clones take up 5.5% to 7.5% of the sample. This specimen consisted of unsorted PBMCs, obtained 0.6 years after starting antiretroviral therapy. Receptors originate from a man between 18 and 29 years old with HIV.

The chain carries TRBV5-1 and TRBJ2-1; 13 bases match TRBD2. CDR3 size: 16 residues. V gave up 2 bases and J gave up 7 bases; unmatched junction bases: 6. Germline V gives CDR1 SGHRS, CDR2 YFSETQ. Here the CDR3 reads CASSFRLAGGKNEQFF. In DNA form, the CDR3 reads TGCGCCAGCAGCTTCCGACTAGCGGGAGGAAAGAATGAGCAGTTCTTC. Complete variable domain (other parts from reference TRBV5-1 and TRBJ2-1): KAGVTQTPRYLIKTRGQQVTLSCSPISGHRSVSWYQQTPGQGLQFLFEYFSETQRNKGNFPGRFSGRQFSNSRSEMNVSTLELGDSALYLCASSFRLAGGKNEQFFGPGTRLTVL.

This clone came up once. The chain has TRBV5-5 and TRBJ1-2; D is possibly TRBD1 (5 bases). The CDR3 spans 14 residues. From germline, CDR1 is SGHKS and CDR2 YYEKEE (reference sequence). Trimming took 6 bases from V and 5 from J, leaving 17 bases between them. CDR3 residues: CASTTGRGNYGYTF. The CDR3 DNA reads TGTGCCAGCACCACAGGCCGGGGGAATTATGGCTACACCTTC.

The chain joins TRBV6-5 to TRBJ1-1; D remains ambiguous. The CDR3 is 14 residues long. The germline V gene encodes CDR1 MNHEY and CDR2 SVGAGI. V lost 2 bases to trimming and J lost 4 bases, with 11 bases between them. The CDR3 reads CASSYRPGGTEAFF. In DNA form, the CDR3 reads TGTGCCAGCAGTTACCGCCCGGGTGGCACTGAAGCTTTCTTT.

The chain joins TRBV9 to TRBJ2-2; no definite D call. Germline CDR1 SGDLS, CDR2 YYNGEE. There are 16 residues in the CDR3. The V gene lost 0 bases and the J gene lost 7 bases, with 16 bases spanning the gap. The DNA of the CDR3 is TGTGCCAGCAGCGTAGGGGTTAGTCCATTGGACGGGGAGCTGTTTTTT. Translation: CASSVGVSPLDGELFF.

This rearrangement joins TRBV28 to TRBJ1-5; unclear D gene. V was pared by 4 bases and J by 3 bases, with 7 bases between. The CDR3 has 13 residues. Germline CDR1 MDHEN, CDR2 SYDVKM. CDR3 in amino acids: CASSSGANQPQHF. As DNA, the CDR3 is TGTGCCAGCAGTTCGGGCGCCAATCAGCCCCAGCATTTT.

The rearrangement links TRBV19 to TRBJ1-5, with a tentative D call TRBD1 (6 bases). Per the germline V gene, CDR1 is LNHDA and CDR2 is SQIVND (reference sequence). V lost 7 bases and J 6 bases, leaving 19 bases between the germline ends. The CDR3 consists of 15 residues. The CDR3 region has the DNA TGTGCCAGTACCGCACGGGGGGCCGGGGGTCAGCCCCAGCATTTT. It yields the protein CASTARGAGGQPQHF.

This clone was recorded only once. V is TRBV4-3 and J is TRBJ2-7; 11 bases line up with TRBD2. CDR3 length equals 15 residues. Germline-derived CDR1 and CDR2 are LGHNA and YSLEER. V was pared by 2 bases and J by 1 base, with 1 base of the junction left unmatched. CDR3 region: CASSQTSGRSYEQYF. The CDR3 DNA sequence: TGCGCCAGCAGCCAAACTAGCGGGAGATCCTACGAGCAGTACTTC.

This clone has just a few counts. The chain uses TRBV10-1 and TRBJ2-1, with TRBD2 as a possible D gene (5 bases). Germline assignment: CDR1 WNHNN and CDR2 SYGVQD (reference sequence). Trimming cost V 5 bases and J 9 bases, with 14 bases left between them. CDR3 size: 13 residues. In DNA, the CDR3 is TGCGCCAGCAGTCGTACTAGGGAAGGTGAGCAGTTCTTC. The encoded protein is CASSRTREGEQFF.

The CDR3 DNA follows: TGTGCCAGCAGGCGCCAGGGTCAGTTCACCTACAATGAGCAGTTCTTC. It codes for CASRRQGQFTYNEQFF. V and J are TRBV6-6 and TRBJ2-1; possible D gene TRBD1, 5 bases. This CDR3 has 16 residues. Germline CDR1 MNHNY, CDR2 SVGAGI (reference sequence). V was trimmed by 6 bases and J by 2 bases, leaving 17 bases between them.

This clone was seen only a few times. The CDR3 DNA is TGTGCCAGTAGTAGAGGAGGGGCGCGTGCCGGGGAGCTGTTTTTT. Translating gives CASSRGGARAGELFF. The chain uses TRBV19 and TRBJ2-2; D perhaps matches TRBD2 (6 bases). This CDR3 contains 15 residues. Trimming removed 4 bases from V and 6 bases from J, with 15 bases in between. Germline V lookup: CDR1 LNHDA, CDR2 SQIVND (reference sequence).

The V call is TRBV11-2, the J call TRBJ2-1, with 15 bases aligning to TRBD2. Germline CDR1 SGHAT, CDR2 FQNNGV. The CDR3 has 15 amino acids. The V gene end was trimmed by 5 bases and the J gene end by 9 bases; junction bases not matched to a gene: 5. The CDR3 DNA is TGTGCCAGCAGCCGGGGACTAGCGGGAGGCACTGAGCAGTTCTTC. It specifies CASSRGLAGGTEQFF.

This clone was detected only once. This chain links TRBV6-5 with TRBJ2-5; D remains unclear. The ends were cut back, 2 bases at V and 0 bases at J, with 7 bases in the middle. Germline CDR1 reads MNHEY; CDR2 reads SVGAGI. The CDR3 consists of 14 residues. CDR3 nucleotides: TGTGCCAGCAGTTACGGCAGCCACCAAGAGACCCAGTACTTC. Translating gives CASSYGSHQETQYF.

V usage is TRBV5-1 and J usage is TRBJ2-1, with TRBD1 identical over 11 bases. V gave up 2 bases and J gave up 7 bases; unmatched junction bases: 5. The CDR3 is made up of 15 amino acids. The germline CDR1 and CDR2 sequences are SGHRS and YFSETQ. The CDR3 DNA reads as TGCGCCAGCAGCTTAAGGGGGACAGGGGGGAATGAGCAGTTCTTC. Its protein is CASSLRGTGGNEQFF.

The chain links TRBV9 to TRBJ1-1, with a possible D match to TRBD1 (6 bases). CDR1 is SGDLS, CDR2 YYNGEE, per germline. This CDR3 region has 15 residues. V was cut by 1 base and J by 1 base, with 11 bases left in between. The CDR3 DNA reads TGTGCCAGCAGCGTACGGGGGGCGACGAACACTGAAGCTTTCTTT. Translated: CASSVRGATNTEAFF.

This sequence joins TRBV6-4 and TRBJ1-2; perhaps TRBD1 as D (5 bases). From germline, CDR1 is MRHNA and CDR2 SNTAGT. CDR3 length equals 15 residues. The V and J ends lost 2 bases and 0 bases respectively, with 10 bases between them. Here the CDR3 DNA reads TGTGCCAGCAGTGACGGCAGGGAAGCTAACTATGGCTACACCTTC. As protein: CASSDGREANYGYTF.

The CDR3 protein is CASSLSAGGRNEQFF. CDR3 DNA: TGTGCCAGCAGCTTGTCTGCGGGAGGGCGGAATGAGCAGTTCTTC. This rearrangement joins TRBV5-4 to TRBJ2-1; TRBD2 agrees at 9 bases. The germline V gene has CDR1 SGHNT and CDR2 YYREEE (reference sequence). The CDR3 extends over 15 amino acids. V dropped 1 base and J dropped 7; count of bases not matched to a gene: 6.

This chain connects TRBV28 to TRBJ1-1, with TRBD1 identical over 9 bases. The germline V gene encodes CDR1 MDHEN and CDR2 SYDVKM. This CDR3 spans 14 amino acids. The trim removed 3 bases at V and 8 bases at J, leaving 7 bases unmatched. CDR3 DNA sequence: TGTGCCAGCAGTTTGGACAACAGGGGGCGCGAAGCTTTCTTT. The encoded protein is CASSLDNRGREAFF.

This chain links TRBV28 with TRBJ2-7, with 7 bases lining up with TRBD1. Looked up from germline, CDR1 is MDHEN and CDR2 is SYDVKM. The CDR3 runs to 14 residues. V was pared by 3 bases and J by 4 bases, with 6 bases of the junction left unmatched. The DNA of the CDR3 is TGTGCCAGCAGTTTCTGGGACAGACCGTACGAGCAGTACTTC. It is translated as CASSFWDRPYEQYF.

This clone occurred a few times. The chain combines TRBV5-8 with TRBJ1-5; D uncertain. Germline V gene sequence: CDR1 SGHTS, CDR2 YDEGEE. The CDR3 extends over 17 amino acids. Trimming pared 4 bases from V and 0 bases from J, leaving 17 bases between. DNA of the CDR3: TGTGCCAGCAGCCGGATCCTCGGGGATTATAGCAATCAGCCCCAGCATTTT. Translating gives CASSRILGDYSNQPQHF.

The CDR3 is CASSSGQGSTDTQYF. For the CDR3, the DNA is TGTGCCAGCAGCTCGGGACAGGGAAGCACAGATACGCAGTATTTT. V is TRBV7-9 and J is TRBJ2-3; TRBD1 matches 9 bases. The V gene end was trimmed by 4 bases and the J gene end by 0 bases; junction bases not matched to a gene: 2. CDR1 SEHNR and CDR2 FQNEAQ come from the germline V gene (reference sequence). CDR3 length equals 15 residues.

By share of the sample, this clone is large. CDR3 residues: CASSRQGVEEKLFF. Written as DNA, the CDR3 is TGTGCCAGCAGTCGACAGGGGGTTGAGGAAAAACTGTTTTTT. J is TRBJ1-4 and V is TRBV2; 9 positions match TRBD1. The CDR3 extends over 14 amino acids. V dropped 5 bases and J dropped 8; count of bases not matched to a gene: 6. The germline gives CDR1 SNHLY, CDR2 FYNNEI.

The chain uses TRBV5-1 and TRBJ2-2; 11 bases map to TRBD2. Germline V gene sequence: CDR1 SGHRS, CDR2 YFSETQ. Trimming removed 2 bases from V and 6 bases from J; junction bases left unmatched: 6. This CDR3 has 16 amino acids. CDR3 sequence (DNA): TGCGCCAGCAGCTTACCGACACTAGCGGGAGCCGGGGAGCTGTTTTTT. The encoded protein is CASSLPTLAGAGELFF.

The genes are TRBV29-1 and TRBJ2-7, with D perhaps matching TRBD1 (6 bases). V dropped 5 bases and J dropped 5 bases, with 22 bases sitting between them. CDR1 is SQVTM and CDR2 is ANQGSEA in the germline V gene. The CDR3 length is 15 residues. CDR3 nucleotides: TGCAGCGTTCGAAAAGAATTAACAGGGTTCCACGAGCAGTACTTC. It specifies CSVRKELTGFHEQYF.

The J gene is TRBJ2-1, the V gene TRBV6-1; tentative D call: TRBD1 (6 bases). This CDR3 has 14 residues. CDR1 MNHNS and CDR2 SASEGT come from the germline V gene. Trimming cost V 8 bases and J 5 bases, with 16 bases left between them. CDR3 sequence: CASAGRGFHNEQFF. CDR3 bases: TGTGCCAGCGCGGGCAGGGGTTTCCACAATGAGCAGTTCTTC.

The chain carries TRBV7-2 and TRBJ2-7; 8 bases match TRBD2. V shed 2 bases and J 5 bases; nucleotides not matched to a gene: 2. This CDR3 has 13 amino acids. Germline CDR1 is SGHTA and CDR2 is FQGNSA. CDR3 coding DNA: TGTGCCAGCAGCTTACAACTAGCGGACGAGCAGTACTTC. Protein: CASSLQLADEQYF.

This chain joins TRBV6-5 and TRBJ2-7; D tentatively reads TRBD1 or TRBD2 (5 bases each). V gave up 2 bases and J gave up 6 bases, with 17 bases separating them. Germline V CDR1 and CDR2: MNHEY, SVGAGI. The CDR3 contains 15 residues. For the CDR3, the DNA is TGTGCCAGCAGTTACGTCCAGACCGGGGCTGCCGAGCAGTACTTC. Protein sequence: CASSYVQTGAAEQYF.